The clone carrying this TCR beta chain was recorded only once. Its antigen is not identified. These data belong to a study of cytomegalovirus exposure and HLA in healthy donors. Per germline, CDR1 MNHEY and CDR2 SMNVEV (reference sequence). The CDR3 consists of 12 residues. V shed 4 bases and J shed 6 bases, with 9 bases lying between them. The primer mix had 60 Vbeta and 13 Jbeta primers. Only in-frame clones appear in the TCRdb table, and some are missing; sequencing was by immunoSEQ multiplex PCR. The table records 80,000 to 95,000 clones, 70% to 80% of them present only once. Study outcomes and limitations: It was shown in a later analysis that HLA-associated TCR beta chains were more clonally expanded than other, equally common chains. There was a cluster of highly shared sequence variants that was likely a sequencing artifact. Presence/absence analyses supposed approximately even sequencing depth among donors. A list of roughly 180 TCR beta chains associated with cytomegalovirus was given.

Input material: PBMCs. The TCR originated in a woman aged 40 to 50 in good health and CMV-seropositive. The chain carries TRBV27 and TRBJ1-1, with unresolved D. As DNA, the CDR3 is TGTGCCAGCAGTTCCTCACTCCCTGAAGCTTTCTTT. Encoded protein: CASSSSLPEAFF.